The 14 T cell receptor beta chains below all came from one sample that was sequenced in a study of shared clonotypes between healthy human individuals. Only in-frame clones appear in the TCRdb table, and some are missing; sequencing was by immunoSEQ multiplex PCR. The sample lists 1.5 million to 1.9 million clones, nearly 99% seen once, with around 0.47% in the top ten. Sequenced material: naive CD4+ T cells sorted from blood. Noted subset: CD45RA+ positively selected. These receptor sequences come from a young man in good health.

In its sample, this clone was seen once. J is TRBJ2-6 and V is TRBV29-1; possible D gene TRBD1, 6 bases. The CDR3 runs to 16 residues. V was trimmed by 2 bases and J by 2 bases, leaving 13 bases between them. Germline V gene lookup returns CDR1 SQVTM and CDR2 ANQGSEA. CDR3 coding DNA: TGCAGCGTTGAATCAGGGGTCCCGACTGGGGCCAACGTCCTGACTTTC. Amino acid sequence: CSVESGVPTGANVLTF. Combining the CDR3 with reference TRBV29-1 and TRBJ2-6 gives the whole variable domain SAVISQKPSRDICQRGTSLTIQCQVDSQVTMMFWYRQQPGQSLTLIATANQGSEATYESGFVIDKFPISRPNLTFSTLTVSNMSPEDSSIYLCSVESGVPTGANVLTFGAGSRLTVL.

V is TRBV12-5 and J is TRBJ2-7; either TRBD1 or TRBD2 may supply D (5 bases each). Germline V CDR1 and CDR2: LGHNT, FRNRAP. CDR3 length: 16 amino acids. Trimming stripped 6 bases from V and 3 bases from J, with 21 bases between. This CDR3 reads CASGPLWGTPNYEQYF. Written as DNA, the CDR3 is TGTGCTAGTGGCCCGCTCTGGGGGACGCCCAACTACGAGCAGTACTTC.

This clone came up once. The CDR3 spells CATSTARGSGANVLTF. In nucleotides, the CDR3 is TGTGCCACCAGCACAGCCAGGGGTTCCGGGGCCAACGTCCTGACTTTC. The J gene is TRBJ2-6, the V gene TRBV15, with TRBD1 as a possible D gene (6 bases). The CDR3 has 16 residues. V gave up 4 bases and J gave up 4 bases, with 14 bases separating them. CDR1 LNHNV and CDR2 YYDKDF come from the germline V gene (reference sequence).

The chain carries TRBV2 and TRBJ1-2, with TRBD1 identical over 8 bases. The J segment lost 0 bases and the V segment lost 7 bases, leaving 7 bases of the junction unmatched. The CDR3 has 15 amino acids. The germline CDR1 and CDR2 sequences are SNHLY and FYNNEI. The CDR3 DNA is TGTGCCAGCACCCGGACAGGGACGGCTAACTATGGCTACACCTTC. It is translated as CASTRTGTANYGYTF.

This chain links TRBV9 with TRBJ1-1; 8 bases are a match to TRBD1. CDR3 size: 13 residues. CDR1 SGDLS and CDR2 YYNGEE come from the germline V gene. With V trimmed by 4 bases and J by 8 bases, 7 bases remained unmatched. The CDR3 protein is CASSPQGVREAFF. CDR3 sequence (DNA): TGTGCCAGCAGCCCACAGGGGGTCCGCGAAGCTTTCTTT.

J is TRBJ2-7 and V is TRBV20-1; D perhaps matches TRBD2 (7 bases). Trimming took 7 bases from V and 5 from J, leaving 12 bases between them. This CDR3 is built from 11 residues. From germline, CDR1 is DFQATT and CDR2 SNEGSKA (reference sequence). The CDR3 nucleotides are TGCAGTGTGGGGGGGCGGAACGAGCAGTACTTC. This sequence encodes CSVGGRNEQYF.

The chain joins TRBV18 to TRBJ2-3; the D is unclear. The CDR3 runs to 14 residues. V was pared by 2 bases and J by 4 bases, with 10 bases between. The germline V gene encodes CDR1 KGHSH and CDR2 LQKENI. CDR3 amino acids: CASSPGASADTQYF. In DNA form, the CDR3 reads TGTGCCAGCTCACCAGGAGCTTCTGCAGATACGCAGTATTTT.

The CDR3 sequence is CASSYSVLPGANVLTF. CDR3 in DNA: TGTGCCAGCAGTTACTCGGTGCTCCCTGGGGCCAACGTCCTGACTTTC. The rearrangement uses TRBV6-5 and TRBJ2-6; unclear D gene. Trimming took 0 bases from V and 2 from J, leaving 8 bases between them. The CDR3 consists of 16 residues. CDR1 is MNHEY and CDR2 is SVGAGI in the germline V gene.

The chain carries TRBV11-2 and TRBJ1-4; no clear D. Trimming stripped 1 base from V and 0 bases from J, with 6 bases between. Germline lookup yields CDR1 SGHAT and CDR2 FQNNGV. The CDR3 extends over 15 amino acids. This CDR3 is CASSLAPSTNEKLFF. For the CDR3, the DNA is TGTGCCAGCAGCTTAGCTCCCTCAACTAATGAAAAACTGTTTTTT.

The chain couples TRBV27 to TRBJ2-7; TRBD2 might be the D (5 bases). Between the trimmed V and J ends, which lost 2 bases and 5 bases, there was a span of 19 bases. CDR3 size: 16 residues. The germline V gene encodes CDR1 MNHEY and CDR2 SMNVEV (reference sequence). DNA for the CDR3: TGTGCCAGCAGTTTACGAGTGGACCCGGTGGGAGACGAGCAGTACTTC. It specifies CASSLRVDPVGDEQYF.

The gene calls are TRBV5-5 and TRBJ2-7; TRBD2 agrees at 9 bases. The CDR3 loop spans 18 amino acids. CDR1 is SGHKS and CDR2 is YYEKEE in the germline V gene (reference sequence). V trimming: 4 bases; J trimming: 0 bases; junction bases outside the gene matches: 14. The chain's CDR3 is CASSIRPISGRSSYEQYF. In nucleotides, the CDR3 is TGTGCCAGCAGCATACGTCCGATAAGCGGGAGGAGCTCCTACGAGCAGTACTTC.

This chain joins TRBV30 and TRBJ1-5; TRBD1 aligns across 7 bases. The V and J ends lost 5 bases and 4 bases, in that order; junction bases with no gene match: 5. The germline V gene encodes CDR1 GTSNPN and CDR2 SVGIG (reference sequence). The CDR3 spans 13 residues. This chain's CDR3 is CAWGTAGNQPQHF. The CDR3, as DNA: TGTGCCTGGGGGACAGCCGGGAATCAGCCCCAGCATTTT. The complete variable domain, with remaining parts taken from reference TRBV30 and TRBJ1-5, reads SQTIHQWPATLVQPVGSPLSLECTVEGTSNPNLYWYRQAAGRGLQLLFYSVGIGQISSEVPQNLSASRPQDRQFILSSKKLLLSDSGFYLCAWGTAGNQPQHFGDGTRLSIL.

The rearrangement joins TRBV28 to TRBJ1-1; D not certain. Deletions cut 5 bases from V and 6 bases from J, with 13 bases between. CDR1 is MDHEN and CDR2 is SYDVKM in the germline V gene. The CDR3 covers 13 residues. The DNA of the CDR3 is TGTGCCAGCAGTCAACACGGGAGCCCTGAAGCTTTCTTT. This gives the protein CASSQHGSPEAFF.

The chain uses TRBV18 and TRBJ2-2; D uncertain. Trimming stripped 2 bases from V and 3 bases from J, with 13 bases between. Germline V CDR1 and CDR2: KGHSH, LQKENI. CDR3 length equals 16 residues. The CDR3 DNA is TGTGCCAGCTCACCAATCTTAGGGTCGGACACCGGGGAGCTGTTTTTT. Amino acid sequence: CASSPILGSDTGELFF.